Detailed here is one TCR beta chain. Residents of approximately 25 US areas, aged about 18 to 95 years, made up the participants. The data are from a study of blood T cell repertoires in COVID-19. CDR3 size: 16 residues. V lost 1 base, J lost 4 bases, and 7 bases stayed unmatched. CDR1 is SGHTA, CDR2 FQGNSA, per germline. Authors' processing steps: Amplification of reference gene primers was used by the study to estimate nucleated cell counts. Only in-frame clones appear in the TCRdb table, and some are missing; sequencing was by immunoSEQ multiplex PCR. V and J calls and clone size are copied from that table; D and trimming were computed from the DNA. This repertoire shows approximately 300,000 clones, about 85% found once; its top ten account for 1.9%.

The rearrangement uses TRBV7-2 and TRBJ2-5; 9 nucleotides line up with TRBD2. This TCR derives from a woman aged 30 to 39 who had been exposed to COVID-19. Sequences were obtained from PBMCs or T cells enriched from blood (not recorded which). The CDR3 here is CASSLGLAGRGETQYF. CDR3 nucleotide sequence: TGTGCCAGCAGCTTAGGGCTAGCGGGGAGGGGAGAGACCCAGTACTTC. The full variable domain, its missing parts supplied by reference TRBV7-2 and TRBJ2-5, is GAGVSQSPSNKVTEKGKDVELRCDPISGHTALYWYRQSLGQGLEFLIYFQGNSAPDKSGLPSDRFSAERTGGSVSTLTIQRTQQEDSAVYLCASSLGLAGRGETQYFGPGTRLLVL.